This T cell receptor (beta chain) was sequenced during a study of CD39 and CD103 CD8 tumor-infiltrating T cells. Germline V gene sequence: CDR1 KGHSH, CDR2 LQKENI. This CDR3 region has 14 residues. Trimming took 3 bases from V and 1 from J, leaving 9 bases between them. Measured with immunoSEQ multiplex PCR; TCRdb has only the in-frame clones, and not every one. The data show about 17,000 clones, around nine tenths seen once. Source material: CD8+ T cells sorted from blood. Subset in this sample: total memory CD8 T cells (CD45RA-CCR7+/-) from blood or uninvolved lymph node. The chain couples TRBV18 to TRBJ1-1; D is unclear. The clonotype originates from a human donor with head and neck squamous cell carcinoma. CDR3 DNA sequence: TGTGCCAGCTCACCTACTAACAGGAACACTGAAGCTTTCTTT. This gives the protein CASSPTNRNTEAFF.